This section outlines one TCR beta chain sequence together with its context. These data are taken from a study of blood T cell repertoires in COVID-19. Looking at the study overall: Specimens from acute and convalescent COVID-19 originated in the United States, Italy and Spain. The cDNA or gDNA used as material had been derived from T cells, B-cell-depleted T cells, or PBMCs.

V lost 2 bases and J lost 1, with 7 bases in between. Germline lookup yields CDR1 SGHKS and CDR2 YYEKEE (reference sequence). CDR3 length equals 14 residues. Original data processing: The authors estimated nucleated cell counts from reference gene primer amplification. TCRdb's table, derived via immunoSEQ multiplex PCR, lists solely in-frame clones and lacks some. V, J and clone size reflect that table, while D and trimming were determined from the DNA. The sample contains approximately 240,000 clones, approximately 90% of which appear only once. Sequenced sample: peripheral blood. This receptor was identified in a woman between 18 and 29 years old who had recovered from COVID-19. The chain uses TRBV5-5 and TRBJ1-5; weak D call: TRBD1 (6 bases). The CDR3, as DNA: TGTGCCAGCAGCTTCGGGACAAGCAATCAGCCCCAGCATTTT. This gives the protein CASSFGTSNQPQHF.